The table lists the clone carrying this T cell receptor beta chain with a few counts. The antigen remains unidentified. The CDR3 runs 15 residues. From germline, CDR1 is SQVTM and CDR2 ANQGSEA. Sequencing was performed with immunoSEQ multiplex PCR; in TCRdb, only in-frame clones are kept and a portion is missing. The sample shows about 110,000 clones, roughly nine tenths of them seen only once. This entry belongs to a study of T cell responses to AZD1222 COVID-19 vaccine. Looking at the study overall: Timing groups of about 4 and about 12 weeks for second doses were pooled.

Findings of the study overall: Clonal diversity was possibly underestimated, and white British individuals and females predominated among donors. Reportedly, nearly half the spike-specific TCRs target unmutated variant regions. The study identified only five or six AZD1222 recipients as seropositive at baseline.

The TCR was taken from an adult in good health. The input for sequencing was peripheral blood, taken on day 0 of AZD1222 vaccination. The chain combines TRBV29-1 with TRBJ2-7, with 9 bases lining up with TRBD1. CDR3 in amino acids: CRDSYGQGRTYEQYF. For the CDR3, the DNA is TGCAGGGACTCGTATGGACAGGGGAGGACCTACGAGCAGTACTTC.